This entry lists 30 T cell receptor beta chains sequenced from one sample in a study of cytomegalovirus exposure and HLA in healthy donors. PCR was performed using 60 Vbeta and 13 Jbeta primers. Measured with immunoSEQ multiplex PCR; TCRdb has only the in-frame clones, and not every one. The table has more than 110,000 clones, 70% to 75% seen once. The sequencing input was PBMCs. These TCRs come from a woman aged 30 to 39 in good health and CMV-seronegative.

The CDR3 coding sequence is TGTGCCAGCAGCTTGGTTGACAGGGGGGACTTCTTC. Its protein product is CASSLVDRGDFF. The genes are TRBV5-5 and TRBJ2-1; TRBD1 matches at 9 bases. The germline CDR1 and CDR2 sequences are SGHKS and YYEKEE (reference sequence). This CDR3 contains 12 residues. Losses at the gene ends were 0 bases for V and 16 bases for J; bases not matched to a gene: 5.

The genes are TRBV6-5 and TRBJ2-3; TRBD2 might be the D (5 bases). Germline V gene lookup returns CDR1 MNHEY and CDR2 SVGAGI. V lost 2 bases and J lost 2, with 8 bases in between. This CDR3 has 14 residues. CDR3 sequence: CASSYNGDTDTQYF. CDR3 nucleotides: TGTGCCAGCAGTTACAACGGGGACACAGATACGCAGTATTTT.

CDR3 nucleotide sequence: TGTGCCAGCTCCCTTTCCCGCGACATGTTAGATACGCAGTATTTT. Residues: CASSLSRDMLDTQYF. This chain uses TRBV18 with TRBJ2-3; the D is unclear. The CDR3 is 15 amino acids. V was trimmed by 6 bases and J by 5 bases, leaving 18 bases between them. Germline values: CDR1 KGHSH, CDR2 LQKENI.

This sequence joins TRBV19 and TRBJ2-7, with D maybe TRBD2 (6 bases). The germline gives CDR1 LNHDA, CDR2 SQIVND (reference sequence). The length of the CDR3 is 15 residues. V was cut by 3 bases and J by 3 bases, with 15 bases left in between. The CDR3, as DNA: TGTGCCAGTAGTATCGGACTTATGGGAGGCTACGAGCAGTACTTC. Its protein product is CASSIGLMGGYEQYF. Using reference TRBV19 and TRBJ2-7 for the parts outside the CDR3, the full variable domain is DGGITQSPKYLFRKEGQNVTLSCEQNLNHDAMYWYRQDPGQGLRLIYYSQIVNDFQKGDIAEGYSVSREKKESFPLTVTSAQKNPTAFYLCASSIGLMGGYEQYFGPGTRLTVT.

The chain combines TRBV7-3 with TRBJ2-3; 7 positions match TRBD1. The germline V gene encodes CDR1 SGHTA and CDR2 FQGTGA. The length of the CDR3 is 15 residues. J gave up 4 bases and V 0 bases, and 4 bases lay outside the gene matches. The CDR3 reads CASSLTSDRADTQYF. CDR3 nucleotide sequence: TGTGCCAGCAGCTTAACCTCTGACAGGGCAGATACGCAGTATTTT.

The genes are TRBV28 and TRBJ1-1, with D uncertain. The CDR3 loop spans 14 amino acids. Germline-derived CDR1 and CDR2 are MDHEN and SYDVKM. V lost 3 bases, J lost 3 bases, and 11 bases lay in between. The CDR3 bases are TGTGCCAGCAGTTTCCGGGCCGGGGACACTGAAGCTTTCTTT. Amino acid sequence: CASSFRAGDTEAFF.

This rearrangement joins TRBV5-1 to TRBJ2-5; D may be TRBD2 (5 bases). This CDR3 is built from 16 residues. The V gene's germline CDR1 is SGHRS and CDR2 YFSETQ. Trimming stripped 5 bases from V and 5 bases from J, with 22 bases between. The CDR3 protein is CASRFRTGSSFETQYF. CDR3 in DNA: TGCGCCAGCAGATTTCGGACTGGCTCTTCTTTTGAGACCCAGTACTTC.

The V and J genes are TRBV18 and TRBJ2-1; 12 bases are a match to TRBD2. The CDR3 totals 18 residues. J gave up 14 bases and V 1 base, and 18 bases lay outside the gene matches. Germline loops: CDR1 KGHSH, CDR2 LQKENI. The CDR3 bases are TGTGCCAGCTCACCACTTTCCGCCCAGTCTAGCGGGAGGGTCTCGGAGTTCTTC. Encoded protein: CASSPLSAQSSGRVSEFF. Variable domain in full (rest from reference TRBV18 and TRBJ2-1): NAGVMQNPRHLVRRRGQEARLRCSPMKGHSHVYWYRQLPEEGLKFMVYLQKENIIDESGMPKERFSAEFPKEGPSILRIQQVVRGDSAAYFCASSPLSAQSSGRVSEFFGPGTRLTVL.

V usage is TRBV27 and J usage is TRBJ1-5; D gene uncertain. Looked up from germline, CDR1 is MNHEY and CDR2 is SMNVEV (reference sequence). Trimming shortened V by 1 base and J by 0 bases, and 7 bases separated the two germline ends. The CDR3 consists of 15 residues. CDR3 sequence: CASSLLPVSNQPQHF. CDR3 DNA sequence: TGTGCCAGCAGTTTATTACCAGTTAGCAATCAGCCCCAGCATTTT.

The genes are TRBV6-1 and TRBJ2-7; 9 bases are a match to TRBD1. Per the germline V gene, CDR1 is MNHNS and CDR2 is SASEGT. This CDR3 has 16 amino acids. V dropped 0 bases and J dropped 6; count of bases not matched to a gene: 9. In DNA form, the CDR3 reads TGTGCCAGCAGTGAAGCAGATGGGACAGGGCATGTCGAGCAGTACTTC. Translating it yields CASSEADGTGHVEQYF.

V gene TRBV2 combines with J gene TRBJ2-5, with a weak D call TRBD1 (5 bases). This CDR3 region has 11 residues. In germline, CDR1 is SNHLY, CDR2 FYNNEI. V gave up 8 bases and J gave up 5 bases, with 9 bases separating them. The CDR3: CASQGLETQYF. Here the CDR3 DNA reads TGTGCCAGCCAGGGTCTGGAGACCCAGTACTTC.

This rearrangement joins TRBV2 to TRBJ1-2, with a weak D call TRBD1 (5 bases). V was shortened by 5 bases and J by 8 bases, with 15 bases between the two germline ends. The CDR3 contains 13 residues. The V gene's germline CDR1 is SNHLY and CDR2 FYNNEI. In DNA, the CDR3 is TGTGCCAGCAGTCCTACGGGGGTAGACGGCTACACCTTC. It yields the protein CASSPTGVDGYTF.

The CDR3 bases are TGCGCCAGCAGCCGAACTACGTCGGTAAAGGTATACGAGCAGTACTTC. Protein: CASSRTTSVKVYEQYF. V usage is TRBV5-1 and J usage is TRBJ2-7; D gene unclear. The germline CDR1 and CDR2 sequences are SGHRS and YFSETQ. CDR3 size: 16 residues. Trimming removed 4 bases from V and 4 bases from J, with 21 bases in between. The complete variable domain, with remaining parts taken from reference TRBV5-1 and TRBJ2-7, reads KAGVTQTPRYLIKTRGQQVTLSCSPISGHRSVSWYQQTPGQGLQFLFEYFSETQRNKGNFPGRFSGRQFSNSRSEMNVSTLELGDSALYLCASSRTTSVKVYEQYFGPGTRLTVT.

This clone was recorded a few times. J is TRBJ1-4 and V is TRBV19, with D uncertain. The CDR3 sequence is 14 residues long. Trimming removed 6 bases from V and 5 bases from J, with 13 bases in between. Germline loops: CDR1 LNHDA, CDR2 SQIVND (reference sequence). The CDR3 region is CASSLSGSNEKLFF. As DNA, the CDR3 is TGTGCCAGTAGCCTCTCGGGGTCCAATGAAAAACTGTTTTTT. The full variable domain, rest sourced from reference TRBV19 and TRBJ1-4, is DGGITQSPKYLFRKEGQNVTLSCEQNLNHDAMYWYRQDPGQGLRLIYYSQIVNDFQKGDIAEGYSVSREKKESFPLTVTSAQKNPTAFYLCASSLSGSNEKLFFGSGTQLSVL.

The chain joins TRBV6-1 to TRBJ1-6, with D maybe TRBD1 (5 bases). Per the germline V gene, CDR1 is MNHNS and CDR2 is SASEGT. The CDR3 is made up of 15 amino acids. The ends were cut back, 2 bases at V and 8 bases at J, with 13 bases in the middle. The CDR3: CASSELPGKDSPLHF. DNA for the CDR3: TGTGCCAGCAGTGAACTCCCAGGGAAAGATTCACCCCTCCACTTT.

The chain combines TRBV29-1 with TRBJ1-1, with a tentative D call TRBD1 (6 bases). This CDR3 region has 13 residues. Germline V gene lookup returns CDR1 SQVTM and CDR2 ANQGSEA. V was pared by 1 base and J by 5 bases, with 11 bases between. The CDR3 nucleotides read TGCAGCGTTGAAGCGGGGGGCCGGACTGAAGCTTTCTTT. It codes for CSVEAGGRTEAFF.

The chain uses TRBV6-5 and TRBJ2-7, with TRBD2 matching over 8 bases. Germline lookup yields CDR1 MNHEY and CDR2 SVGAGI. CDR3 length: 16 amino acids. V was clipped by 0 bases and J by 7 bases; unmatched bases: 11. The CDR3 region is CASSYSSTGGAREQYF. The DNA of the CDR3 is TGTGCCAGCAGTTACTCGAGTACGGGAGGGGCGCGTGAGCAGTACTTC.

The gene calls are TRBV5-1 and TRBJ2-5; 12 bases match TRBD2. The germline V gene has CDR1 SGHRS and CDR2 YFSETQ. This CDR3 has 15 residues. V lost 1 base to trimming and J lost 7 bases; unmatched junction nucleotides: 5. This chain's CDR3 is CASSLTASGGATQYF. In DNA, the CDR3 is TGCGCCAGCAGCTTGACAGCTAGCGGGGGGGCGACCCAGTACTTC.

The rearrangement links TRBV7-3 to TRBJ2-5; D remains ambiguous. The J call could be wrong; TRBJ2-7 is a better fit for the DNA end. CDR1 and CDR2 from the germline V gene are SGHTA and FQGTGA. The CDR3 covers 13 residues. The CDR3 DNA reads as TGTGCCAGCAGCCCCCCAGGTTCCTACGAGCAGTACTTC. Its translation: CASSPPGSYEQYF.

The chain couples TRBV28 to TRBJ2-1; tentatively, D is TRBD1 (5 bases). CDR1 is MDHEN, CDR2 SYDVKM, per germline. Trimming took 7 bases from V and 5 from J, leaving 12 bases between them. The CDR3 sequence is 13 residues long. The CDR3 DNA sequence: TGTGCCAGCAATAGAGACAGCCACAATGAGCAGTTCTTC. Its translation: CASNRDSHNEQFF.

This sequence joins TRBV28 and TRBJ2-5, with a possible D match to TRBD1 (8 bases). The ends were cut back, 4 bases at V and 4 bases at J, with 31 bases in the middle. Looked up from germline, CDR1 is MDHEN and CDR2 is SYDVKM. The CDR3 runs 20 residues. CDR3 nucleotides: TGTGCCAGCAGTTCTCCTCGACAGGGGAGGGGTAGCTCCACGAGAGAGACCCAGTACTTC. Amino acids: CASSSPRQGRGSSTRETQYF. The full variable domain, in which reference TRBV28 and TRBJ2-5 provide the parts outside the CDR3, is DVKVTQSSRYLVKRTGEKVFLECVQDMDHENMFWYRQDPGLGLRLIYFSYDVKMKEKGDIPEGYSVSREKKERFSLILESASTNQTSMYLCASSSPRQGRGSSTRETQYFGPGTRLLVL.

In the case of this clone: An end of the junction differs from the germline gene, which may be a read error. The V and J genes are TRBV7-7 and TRBJ2-3, with TRBD2 as a possible D gene (6 bases). The CDR3 is 13 residues long. Germline loops: CDR1 SSHAT, CDR2 FNYEAQ (reference sequence). CDR3 nucleotide sequence: TGTGCTAGCAGCTTAGCGGTCGGGGATACGCAGTATTTT. Its translation: CASSLAVGDTQYF.

The chain has TRBV9 and TRBJ1-2; 7 bases line up with TRBD1. This CDR3 is built from 14 residues. V was clipped by 5 bases and J by 4 bases; unmatched bases: 8. From germline, CDR1 is SGDLS and CDR2 YYNGEE. CDR3: CASSDRDSPYGYTF. Written as DNA, the CDR3 is TGTGCCAGCAGTGACCGGGACAGTCCCTATGGCTACACCTTC.

The chain links TRBV5-4 to TRBJ2-4, with no clear D. In germline, CDR1 is SGHNT, CDR2 YYREEE (reference sequence). This CDR3 spans 12 amino acids. V was shortened by 5 bases and J by 9 bases, with 12 bases between the two germline ends. CDR3 sequence (DNA): TGTGCCAGCAGTACGGAGTACGGCATTCAGTACTTC. Translated: CASSTEYGIQYF.

The J gene is TRBJ2-7, the V gene TRBV6-5, with 9 positions matching TRBD2. This CDR3 is built from 15 residues. The germline V gene encodes CDR1 MNHEY and CDR2 SVGAGI. The junction had 11 bases not matched to a gene; V was cut back by 10 bases and J by 1 base. CDR3 region: CATHPRLAASYEQYF. For the CDR3, the DNA is TGTGCCACCCACCCTAGACTAGCGGCTTCCTACGAGCAGTACTTC.

The chain joins TRBV30 to TRBJ2-4, with 9 bases fitting TRBD1. Germline loops: CDR1 GTSNPN, CDR2 SVGIG (reference sequence). The length of the CDR3 is 14 residues. The junction had 6 bases not matched to a gene; V was cut back by 2 bases and J by 7 bases. CDR3 coding DNA: TGTGCCTGGAGTACAGGCGGACAGGGGAACATTCAGTACTTC. Translating gives CAWSTGGQGNIQYF.

The rearrangement links TRBV6-1 to TRBJ1-5; 10 bases align to TRBD1. Looked up from germline, CDR1 is MNHNS and CDR2 is SASEGT. The J segment lost 4 bases and the V segment lost 0 bases, leaving 12 bases of the junction unmatched. The length of the CDR3 is 19 residues. CDR3 sequence reads: CASSEAWGQGFDRNQPQHF. As DNA, the CDR3 is TGTGCCAGCAGTGAAGCTTGGGGACAGGGGTTTGATAGGAATCAGCCCCAGCATTTT.

This sequence joins TRBV6-5 and TRBJ1-1; 7 positions match TRBD1. Trimming removed 0 bases from V and 0 bases from J; junction bases left unmatched: 1. The CDR3 length is 15 residues. The V gene's germline CDR1 is MNHEY and CDR2 SVGAGI. The DNA for the CDR3 is TGTGCCAGCAGTTACTCAAGGGGGCTGAACACTGAAGCTTTCTTT. Translation gives CASSYSRGLNTEAFF.

The sample holds a few counts of this clone. This chain connects TRBV5-4 to TRBJ2-5; D uncertain. V lost 4 bases and J 5 bases, leaving 9 bases between the germline ends. The CDR3 has 12 amino acids. Germline lookup yields CDR1 SGHNT and CDR2 YYREEE (reference sequence). The CDR3 nucleotides read TGTGCCAGCAGCAAAGCCCTGGAGACCCAGTACTTC. It encodes CASSKALETQYF.

The chain is built from TRBV7-3 and TRBJ2-5; the match to TRBD1 covers 7 bases. This CDR3 contains 13 residues. V shed 5 bases, J shed 3 bases, and the junction held 3 bases outside the gene matches. In germline, CDR1 is SGHTA, CDR2 FQGTGA. CDR3 region: CASSAGQEETQYF. CDR3 bases: TGTGCCAGCAGCGCAGGACAGGAAGAGACCCAGTACTTC.